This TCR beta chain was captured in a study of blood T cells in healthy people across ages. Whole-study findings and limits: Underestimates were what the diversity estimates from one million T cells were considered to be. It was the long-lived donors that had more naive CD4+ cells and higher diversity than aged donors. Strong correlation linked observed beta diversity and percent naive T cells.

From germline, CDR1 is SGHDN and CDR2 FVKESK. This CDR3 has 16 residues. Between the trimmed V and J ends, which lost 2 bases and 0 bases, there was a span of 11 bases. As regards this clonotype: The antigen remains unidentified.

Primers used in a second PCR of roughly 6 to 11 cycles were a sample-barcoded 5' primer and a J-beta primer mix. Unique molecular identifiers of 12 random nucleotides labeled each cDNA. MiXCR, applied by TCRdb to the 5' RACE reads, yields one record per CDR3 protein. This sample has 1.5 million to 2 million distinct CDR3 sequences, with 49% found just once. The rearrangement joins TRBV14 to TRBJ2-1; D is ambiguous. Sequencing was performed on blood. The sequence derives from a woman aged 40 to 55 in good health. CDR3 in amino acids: CASSQWGLGSYNEQFF. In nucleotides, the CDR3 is TGTGCCAGCAGCCAATGGGGTTTGGGCTCCTACAATGAGCAGTTCTTC.